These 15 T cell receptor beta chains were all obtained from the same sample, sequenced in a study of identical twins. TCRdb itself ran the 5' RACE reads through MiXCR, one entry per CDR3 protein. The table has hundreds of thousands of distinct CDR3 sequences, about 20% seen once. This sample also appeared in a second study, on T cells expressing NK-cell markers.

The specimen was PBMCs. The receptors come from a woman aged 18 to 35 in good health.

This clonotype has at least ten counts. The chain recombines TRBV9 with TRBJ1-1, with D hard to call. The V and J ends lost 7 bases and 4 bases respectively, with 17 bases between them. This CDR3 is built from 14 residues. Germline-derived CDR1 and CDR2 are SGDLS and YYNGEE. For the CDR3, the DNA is TGTGCCAGCTCAGCCTGGATCGACCGCACTGAAGCTTTCTTT. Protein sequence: CASSAWIDRTEAFF.

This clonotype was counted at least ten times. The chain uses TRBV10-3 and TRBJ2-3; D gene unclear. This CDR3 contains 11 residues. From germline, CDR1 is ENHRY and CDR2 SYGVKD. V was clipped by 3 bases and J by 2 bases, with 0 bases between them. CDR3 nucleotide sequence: TGTGCCATCAGTGACACAGATACGCAGTATTTT. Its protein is CAISDTDTQYF.

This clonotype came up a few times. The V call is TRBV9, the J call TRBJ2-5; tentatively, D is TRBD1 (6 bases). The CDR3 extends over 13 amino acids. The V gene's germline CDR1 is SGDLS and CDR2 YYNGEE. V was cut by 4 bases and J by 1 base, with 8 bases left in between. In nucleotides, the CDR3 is TGTGCCAGCAGCCGACAGGTCCAAGAGACCCAGTACTTC. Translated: CASSRQVQETQYF. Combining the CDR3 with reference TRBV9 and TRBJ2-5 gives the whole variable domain DSGVTQTPKHLITATGQRVTLRCSPRSGDLSVYWYQQSLDQGLQFLIQYYNGEERAKGNILERFSAQQFPDLHSELNLSSLELGDSALYFCASSRQVQETQYFGPGTRLLVL.

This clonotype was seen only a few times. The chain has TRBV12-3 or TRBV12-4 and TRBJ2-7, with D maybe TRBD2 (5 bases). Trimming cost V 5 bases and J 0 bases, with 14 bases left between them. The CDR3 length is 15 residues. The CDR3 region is CASSPDYFRSYEQYF. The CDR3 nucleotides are TGTGCCAGCAGTCCAGACTACTTCCGCTCCTACGAGCAGTACTTC.

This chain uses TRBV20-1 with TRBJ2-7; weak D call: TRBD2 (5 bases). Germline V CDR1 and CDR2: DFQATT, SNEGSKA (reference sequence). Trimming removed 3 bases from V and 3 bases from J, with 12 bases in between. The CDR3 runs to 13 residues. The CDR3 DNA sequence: TGCAGTGCTAGGTTCTTGAGCGGCTACGAGCAGTACTTC. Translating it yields CSARFLSGYEQYF.

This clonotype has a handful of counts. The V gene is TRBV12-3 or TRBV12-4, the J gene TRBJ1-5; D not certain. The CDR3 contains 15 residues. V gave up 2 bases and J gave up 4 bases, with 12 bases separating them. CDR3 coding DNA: TGTGCCAGCAGTTTACGGGGATTAGTAAATCAGCCCCAGCATTTT. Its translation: CASSLRGLVNQPQHF.

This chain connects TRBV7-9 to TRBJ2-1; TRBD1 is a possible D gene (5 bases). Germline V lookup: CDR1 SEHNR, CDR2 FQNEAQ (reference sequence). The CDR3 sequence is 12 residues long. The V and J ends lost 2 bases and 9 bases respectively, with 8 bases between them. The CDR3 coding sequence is TGTGCCAGCAGCTTACAGGGCCCTGAGCAGTTCTTC. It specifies CASSLQGPEQFF.

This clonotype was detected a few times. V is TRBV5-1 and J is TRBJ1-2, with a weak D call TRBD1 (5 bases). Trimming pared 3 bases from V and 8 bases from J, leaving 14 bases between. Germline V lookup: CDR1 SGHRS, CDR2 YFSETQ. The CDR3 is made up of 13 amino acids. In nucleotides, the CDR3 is TGCGCCAGCAGCTACGGGGCCTCTGACGGCTACACCTTC. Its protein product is CASSYGASDGYTF. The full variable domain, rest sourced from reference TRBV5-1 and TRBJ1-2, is KAGVTQTPRYLIKTRGQQVTLSCSPISGHRSVSWYQQTPGQGLQFLFEYFSETQRNKGNFPGRFSGRQFSNSRSEMNVSTLELGDSALYLCASSYGASDGYTFGSGTRLTVV.

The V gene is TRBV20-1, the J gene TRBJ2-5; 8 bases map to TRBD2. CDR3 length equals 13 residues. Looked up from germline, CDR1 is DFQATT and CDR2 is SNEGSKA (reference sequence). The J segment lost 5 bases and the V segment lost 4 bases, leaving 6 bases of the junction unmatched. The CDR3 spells CSATGTSRETQYF. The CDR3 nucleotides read TGCAGTGCTACCGGGACTAGTCGGGAGACCCAGTACTTC.

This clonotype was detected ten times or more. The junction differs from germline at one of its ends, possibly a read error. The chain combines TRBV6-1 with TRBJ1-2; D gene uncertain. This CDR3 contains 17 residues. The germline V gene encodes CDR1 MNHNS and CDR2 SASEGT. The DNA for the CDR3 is TGTGCCATCAGTGAAGCCCTCGGGTGGGCGGCCGCCGCTGGCTACACCTTC. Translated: CAISEALGWAAAAGYTF.

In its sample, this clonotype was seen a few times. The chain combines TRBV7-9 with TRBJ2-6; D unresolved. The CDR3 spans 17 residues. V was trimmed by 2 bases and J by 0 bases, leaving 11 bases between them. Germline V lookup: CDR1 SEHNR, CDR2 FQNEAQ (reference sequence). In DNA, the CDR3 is TGTGCCAGCAGCTTACGACCCTTCGGCTCTGGGGCCAACGTCCTGACTTTC. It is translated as CASSLRPFGSGANVLTF.

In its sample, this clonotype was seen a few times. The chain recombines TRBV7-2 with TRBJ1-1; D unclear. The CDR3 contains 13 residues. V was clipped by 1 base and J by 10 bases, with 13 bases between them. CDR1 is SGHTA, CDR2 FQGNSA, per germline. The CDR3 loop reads CASSLEYQERAFF. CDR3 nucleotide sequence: TGTGCCAGCAGCTTAGAGTATCAGGAGCGAGCTTTCTTT.

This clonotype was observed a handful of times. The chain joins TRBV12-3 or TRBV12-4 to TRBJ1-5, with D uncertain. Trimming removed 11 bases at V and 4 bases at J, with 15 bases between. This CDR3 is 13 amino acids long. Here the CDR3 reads CASAELLNQPQHF. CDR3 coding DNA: TGTGCCTCGGCAGAACTACTGAATCAGCCCCAGCATTTT.

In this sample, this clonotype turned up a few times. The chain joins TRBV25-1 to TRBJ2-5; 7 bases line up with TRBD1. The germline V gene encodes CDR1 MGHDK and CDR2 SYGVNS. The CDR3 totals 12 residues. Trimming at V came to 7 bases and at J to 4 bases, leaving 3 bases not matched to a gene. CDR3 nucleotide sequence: TGTGCCAGCAACCGACAGGGAGAGACCCAGTACTTC. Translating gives CASNRQGETQYF.

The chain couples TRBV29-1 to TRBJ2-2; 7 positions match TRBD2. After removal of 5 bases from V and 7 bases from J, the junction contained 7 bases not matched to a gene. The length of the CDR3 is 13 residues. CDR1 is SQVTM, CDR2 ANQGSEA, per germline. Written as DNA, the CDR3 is TGCAGCGTTCCGGGGGGTGCAGGCGGGGAGCTGTTTTTT. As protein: CSVPGGAGGELFF.